The 27 T cell receptor beta chains below come from one sample, sequenced in a study of cytomegalovirus exposure and HLA in healthy donors. Sequencing was performed with immunoSEQ multiplex PCR; in TCRdb, only in-frame clones are kept and a portion is missing. The sample shows under 250,000 clones, approximately 87% of them seen only once. Sequencing was carried out using PBMCs. These receptors all stem from a man aged 18-30 years in good health and CMV-seronegative.

This rearrangement joins TRBV12-5 to TRBJ2-7, with 9 bases lining up with TRBD2. CDR1 is LGHNT and CDR2 is FRNRAP in the germline V gene. With V trimmed by 0 bases and J by 0 bases, 9 bases remained unmatched. The CDR3 is 18 residues long. The CDR3 DNA reads TGTGCTAGTGGTTTGGTAGTCCTAGCGGGGCTTCCCTCCTACGAGCAGTACTTC. This gives the protein CASGLVVLAGLPSYEQYF. The full variable domain, in which reference TRBV12-5 and TRBJ2-7 provide the parts outside the CDR3, is DARVTQTPRHKVTEMGQEVTMRCQPILGHNTVFWYRQTMMQGLELLAYFRNRAPLDDSGMPKDRFSAEMPDATLATLKIQPSEPRDSAVYFCASGLVVLAGLPSYEQYFGPGTRLTVT.

The genes are TRBV27 and TRBJ2-3; D might be TRBD2 (5 bases). Per the germline V gene, CDR1 is MNHEY and CDR2 is SMNVEV (reference sequence). The CDR3 is 14 residues long. Trimming stripped 3 bases from V and 0 bases from J, with 7 bases between. The CDR3 protein is CASSFPGSTDTQYF. For the CDR3, the DNA is TGTGCCAGCAGTTTTCCGGGGAGCACAGATACGCAGTATTTT.

The chain is built from TRBV6-1 and TRBJ2-3; tentative D call: TRBD2 (5 bases). CDR1 is MNHNS and CDR2 is SASEGT in the germline V gene. Trimming pared 7 bases from V and 9 bases from J, leaving 14 bases between. The CDR3 length is 12 residues. The CDR3 DNA reads as TGTGCCAGCAAAACTCGATCGGGGACGCAGTATTTT. Its translation: CASKTRSGTQYF.

The rearrangement uses TRBV4-1 and TRBJ1-3; possible D gene TRBD1, 6 bases. V gave up 2 bases and J gave up 0 bases, with 8 bases separating them. The germline gives CDR1 MGHRA, CDR2 YSYEKL. The CDR3 is 15 residues long. The CDR3 region is CASSQRTDSGNTIYF. The CDR3 nucleotides are TGCGCCAGCAGCCAAAGGACAGACTCTGGAAACACCATATATTTT.

The chain has TRBV5-1 and TRBJ1-3; no definite D call. CDR3 length: 14 amino acids. V lost 0 bases and J lost 3, with 7 bases in between. Germline CDR1 is SGHRS and CDR2 is YFSETQ. The CDR3 here is CASSLAGIGNTIYF. CDR3 nucleotides: TGCGCCAGCAGCTTGGCGGGTATTGGAAACACCATATATTTT.

This chain connects TRBV6-1 to TRBJ1-1; 8 bases match TRBD1. CDR3 length: 17 amino acids. After removal of 4 bases from V and 1 base from J, the junction contained 11 bases not matched to a gene. The germline CDR1 and CDR2 sequences are MNHNS and SASEGT. CDR3 in amino acids: CASSAEERQGRNTEAFF. The DNA for the CDR3 is TGTGCCAGCAGTGCCGAAGAAAGACAGGGGAGGAACACTGAAGCTTTCTTT.

The rearrangement joins TRBV5-4 to TRBJ1-5, with D possibly TRBD1 on 6 matching bases. V lost 2 bases and J lost 5, with 11 bases in between. Germline V gene sequence: CDR1 SGHNT, CDR2 YYREEE (reference sequence). The CDR3 length is 14 residues. CDR3 sequence reads: CASSFQGKDQPQHF. The CDR3 bases are TGTGCCAGCAGCTTCCAGGGGAAAGATCAGCCCCAGCATTTT.

This chain's CDR3 is CASSSGTSGTYEQYF. CDR3 coding DNA: TGTGCCAGCAGCTCCGGGACTAGCGGGACCTACGAGCAGTACTTC. This chain uses TRBV5-4 with TRBJ2-7; TRBD2 matches 13 bases. The J segment lost 2 bases and the V segment lost 3 bases, leaving 2 bases of the junction unmatched. Germline lookup yields CDR1 SGHNT and CDR2 YYREEE (reference sequence). The CDR3 totals 15 residues.

The V call is TRBV7-8, the J call TRBJ1-5; D gene unclear. Germline CDR1 and CDR2: SGHVS and FQNEAQ. The V and J ends lost 6 bases and 5 bases respectively, with 5 bases between them. The CDR3 is 11 residues long. The CDR3 protein is CASSRDQPQHF. The CDR3, as DNA: TGTGCCAGCAGTCGAGATCAGCCCCAGCATTTT.

The V and J genes are TRBV29-1 and TRBJ1-1; 9 bases are shared with TRBD1. With V trimmed by 6 bases and J by 1 base, 6 bases remained unmatched. The germline V gene has CDR1 SQVTM and CDR2 ANQGSEA. This CDR3 spans 14 amino acids. CDR3 in DNA: TGCAGCGTACGTCCGGGACAGGGGAACACTGAAGCTTTCTTT. The encoded protein is CSVRPGQGNTEAFF.

J is TRBJ2-5 and V is TRBV27; weak D call: TRBD2 (6 bases). CDR1 and CDR2 (germline): MNHEY, SMNVEV (reference sequence). V was clipped by 2 bases and J by 10 bases, with 14 bases between them. The CDR3 runs 13 residues. CDR3: CASSLVPSGDQYF. CDR3 bases: TGTGCCAGCAGTTTAGTACCCTCGGGGGACCAGTACTTC.

J is TRBJ1-4 and V is TRBV18, with D possibly being TRBD1 (5 bases). In germline, CDR1 is KGHSH, CDR2 LQKENI. The CDR3 has 13 residues. Between the trimmed V and J ends, which lost 4 bases and 2 bases, there was a span of 5 bases. The CDR3 DNA is TGTGCCAGCTCACGACAGACTAATGAAAAACTGTTTTTT. Translating it yields CASSRQTNEKLFF.

This clone has a single count. The chain recombines TRBV27 with TRBJ2-7; 12 bases are shared with TRBD2. The J segment lost 3 bases and the V segment lost 6 bases, leaving 12 bases of the junction unmatched. CDR1 and CDR2 (germline): MNHEY, SMNVEV (reference sequence). This CDR3 has 17 residues. The CDR3 DNA follows: TGTGCCAGCAGCTACTCCTTTACACTAGCGGGAGGCTACGAGCAGTACTTC. Translation: CASSYSFTLAGGYEQYF.

This chain links TRBV7-9 with TRBJ2-3; possibly TRBD2 for D (6 bases). Per germline, CDR1 SEHNR and CDR2 FQNEAQ (reference sequence). This CDR3 region has 16 residues. V dropped 3 bases and J dropped 3 bases, with 16 bases sitting between them. CDR3 loop: CASSFRGGYGTDTQYF. CDR3 bases: TGTGCCAGCAGCTTCCGTGGGGGGTATGGGACAGATACGCAGTATTTT.

This rearrangement joins TRBV10-3 to TRBJ2-5, with TRBD2 matching 10 bases. In germline, CDR1 is ENHRY, CDR2 SYGVKD. The CDR3 contains 13 residues. V lost 6 bases and J lost 5; bases outside the gene matches: 3. DNA of the CDR3: TGTGCCATCAGGGGGACTAGCGCCGAGACCCAGTACTTC. Its protein product is CAIRGTSAETQYF.

The chain uses TRBV4-1 and TRBJ2-7, with D tentatively TRBD1 (5 bases). The CDR3 totals 16 residues. V lost 1 base, J lost 0 bases, and 13 bases lay in between. Germline loops: CDR1 MGHRA, CDR2 YSYEKL. CDR3 sequence: CASSQGWGTLSYEQYF. The CDR3, as DNA: TGCGCCAGCAGCCAAGGGTGGGGCACCCTCTCCTACGAGCAGTACTTC.

The DNA of the CDR3 is TGTGCCAGCAGATCCCGACAGGGAAGTAACTCACCCCTCCACTTT. Translation: CASRSRQGSNSPLHF. The chain is built from TRBV6-4 and TRBJ1-6; 7 positions agree with TRBD1. The J segment lost 10 bases and the V segment lost 6 bases, leaving 12 bases of the junction unmatched. Germline values: CDR1 MRHNA, CDR2 SNTAGT. The CDR3 has 15 residues.

The chain carries TRBV7-2 and TRBJ2-7, with TRBD1 matching 9 bases. The CDR3 covers 15 residues. V trimming: 3 bases; J trimming: 2 bases; junction bases outside the gene matches: 5. The V gene's germline CDR1 is SGHTA and CDR2 FQGNSA. CDR3 region: CASSFATGGTYEQYF. As DNA, the CDR3 is TGTGCCAGCAGCTTTGCGACAGGGGGTACCTACGAGCAGTACTTC.

This sequence joins TRBV4-1 and TRBJ2-1; 12 positions agree with TRBD2. CDR1 is MGHRA, CDR2 YSYEKL, per germline. J lost 0 bases, V lost 1 base, and 10 bases had no gene match. CDR3 length: 20 amino acids. The CDR3 coding sequence is TGCGCCAGCAGCCAAGTAAGACTAGCGGGGGAACCACGCTCCTACAATGAGCAGTTCTTC. It encodes CASSQVRLAGEPRSYNEQFF.

The chain is built from TRBV18 and TRBJ2-3, with D perhaps matching TRBD2 (6 bases). CDR3 length equals 20 residues. Trimming cost V 3 bases and J 2 bases, with 27 bases left between them. The germline V gene has CDR1 KGHSH and CDR2 LQKENI. For the CDR3, the DNA is TGTGCCAGCTCACCGCGTCCTACCCTACCGGGACTCACCCTCACAGATACGCAGTATTTT. It codes for CASSPRPTLPGLTLTDTQYF.

The chain is built from TRBV27 and TRBJ1-2; 10 nucleotides match TRBD1. The junction had 7 bases not matched to a gene; V was cut back by 5 bases and J by 4 bases. The CDR3 consists of 15 residues. Germline V gives CDR1 MNHEY, CDR2 SMNVEV (reference sequence). In nucleotides, the CDR3 is TGTGCCAGCAGTCCTGGGACAGGGGTCGGCTATGGCTACACCTTC. It codes for CASSPGTGVGYGYTF.

The chain recombines TRBV10-1 with TRBJ2-7; TRBD1 matches 7 bases. Per the germline V gene, CDR1 is WNHNN and CDR2 is SYGVQD (reference sequence). V was pared by 6 bases and J by 4 bases, with 6 bases of the junction left unmatched. The CDR3 totals 13 residues. CDR3 region: CASSPTGTYEQYF. The CDR3 region has the DNA TGCGCCAGCAGCCCGACAGGGACGTACGAGCAGTACTTC.

J is TRBJ1-2 and V is TRBV7-9, with D perhaps TRBD1 (6 bases). The CDR3 is 13 amino acids. V lost 5 bases and J lost 4, with 11 bases in between. The germline V gene encodes CDR1 SEHNR and CDR2 FQNEAQ (reference sequence). CDR3 sequence (DNA): TGTGCCAGCAGCGAACAGGGTTCCTATGGCTACACCTTC. Translating gives CASSEQGSYGYTF.

The V call is TRBV2, the J call TRBJ1-5; maybe TRBD1 (5 bases). Germline CDR1 SNHLY, CDR2 FYNNEI. This CDR3 is built from 16 residues. Trimming left V 2 bases short and J 2 bases short, with 13 bases between. This chain's CDR3 is CASSEQGARGNQPQHF. The CDR3 DNA reads TGTGCCAGCAGTGAACAAGGGGCAAGGGGCAATCAGCCCCAGCATTTT. Full variable domain (missing parts from reference TRBV2 and TRBJ1-5): EPEVTQTPSHQVTQMGQEVILRCVPISNHLYFYWYRQILGQKVEFLVSFYNNEISEKSEIFDDQFSVERPDGSNFTLKIRSTKLEDSAMYFCASSEQGARGNQPQHFGDGTRLSIL.

This clone showed up just once. V and J are TRBV5-1 and TRBJ2-7; no clear D. The CDR3 has 14 amino acids. Germline CDR1 is SGHRS and CDR2 is YFSETQ. V was cut by 2 bases and J by 5 bases, with 14 bases left in between. The CDR3 reads CASSFGNLPDEQYF. The DNA for the CDR3 is TGCGCCAGCAGCTTTGGCAATCTTCCCGACGAGCAGTACTTC.

Details on this clone: Other nucleotide sequences in the sample specify the same CDR3. V gene TRBV19 combines with J gene TRBJ2-1; TRBD2 aligns across 7 bases. The length of the CDR3 is 14 residues. Trimming cost V 3 bases and J 1 base; bases outside gene matches: 0. Per germline, CDR1 LNHDA and CDR2 SQIVND (reference sequence). The DNA of the CDR3 is TGTGCCAGTAGTATTAGCGGGTCCTACAATGAGCAGTTCTTC. This translates into CASSISGSYNEQFF.

The chain combines TRBV6-1 with TRBJ2-1; tentative D call: TRBD1 (6 bases). Germline CDR1 is MNHNS and CDR2 is SASEGT. The ends were cut back, 7 bases at V and 4 bases at J, with 17 bases in the middle. There are 15 residues in the CDR3. The CDR3 region has the DNA TGTGCCAGCACCCTGATGGACAGTCGATACAATGAGCAGTTCTTC. It codes for CASTLMDSRYNEQFF.